A selection of T cell receptor beta chains follows, all from one sample in a study of Ad26.COV2.S vaccination and SARS-CoV-2 variants. Sequencing was performed with immunoSEQ multiplex PCR; in TCRdb, only in-frame clones are kept and a portion is missing. The table includes over 350,000 clones, 70% to 90% detected once. This specimen consisted of peripheral blood, obtained in a trial of Ad26.COV2.S vaccine versus placebo. All receptors come from a person between 18 and 59 years old who received the Ad26.COV2.S COVID-19 vaccine or a placebo. The CDR3 runs from the conserved cysteine through the conserved F or W. D genes are given only for firm matches. Clone size appears in some rows only: once, few, many, or a class for an expanded clone.

DNA: TGTGCCAGCTCACCACCGGGGGGTGAGGAACAGCCCCAGCATTTT
CDR3: CASSPPGGEEQPQHF
D: .
J: TRBJ1-5
size: .
V: TRBV18

DNA: TGTGCCATCAAGGCCGGACCGTCGGGCGGCTACACCTTC
CDR3: CAIKAGPSGGYTF
D: .
J: TRBJ1-2
size: .
V: TRBV10-3

DNA: TGTGCCAGCAGTGGACAGGGGGTAGAGACCCAGTACTTC
CDR3: CASSGQGVETQYF
D: TRBD1
J: TRBJ2-5
size: .
V: TRBV2

DNA: TGTGCCAGCAGCTCGATACAAGGGTGGGGGACTACCTACGAGCAGTACTTC
CDR3: CASSSIQGWGTTYEQYF
D: TRBD2
J: TRBJ2-7
size: .
V: TRBV7-2

DNA: TGTGCCAGTAGTATAGATCCCCGGTCACAAGAGACCCAGTACTTC
CDR3: CASSIDPRSQETQYF
D: .
J: TRBJ2-5
size: .
V: TRBV19

DNA: TGCGCCAGCACCCAAGGTGTGTGGGATACGCAGTATTTT
CDR3: CASTQGVWDTQYF
D: .
J: TRBJ2-3
size: .
V: TRBV10-2

DNA: TGTGCCACCAGCTGGGCACAGGGCGCGAACACCGGGGAGCTGTTTTTT
CDR3: CATSWAQGANTGELFF
D: .
J: TRBJ2-2
size: .
V: TRBV15

DNA: TGCGCCAGCAGCTTGGAGGGGCGCGGCACCGGGGAGCTGTTTTTT
CDR3: CASSLEGRGTGELFF
D: .
J: TRBJ2-2
size: .
V: TRBV5-1

DNA: TGTGCCAGCAGCGTGAGGCCTAGCACAGATACGCAGTATTTT
CDR3: CASSVRPSTDTQYF
D: .
J: TRBJ2-3
size: .
V: TRBV9

DNA: TGTGCCTGGAGCGTATCAGGGTTTGGCTACACCTTC
CDR3: CAWSVSGFGYTF
D: .
J: TRBJ1-2
size: .
V: TRBV30

DNA: TGTGCCAGCAGTTTATTCTCGGTTTCCCGGCAGGGGGCGTACGAGCAGTACTTC
CDR3: CASSLFSVSRQGAYEQYF
D: TRBD1
J: TRBJ2-7
size: .
V: TRBV27

DNA: TGCAGTGCTAAAAGGGCCTATACGCAGTATTTT
CDR3: CSAKRAYTQYF
D: .
J: TRBJ2-3
size: .
V: TRBV20-1

DNA: TGTGCCAGCAGCCAAAGGGACAGTAATGAAAAACTGTTTTTT
CDR3: CASSQRDSNEKLFF
D: TRBD1
J: TRBJ1-4
size: .
V: TRBV3-1/TRBV3-2

DNA: TGTGCCAGCAGCTTCTACGAGCAGTACTTC
CDR3: CASSFYEQYF
D: .
J: TRBJ2-7
size: .
V: TRBV5-4

DNA: TGTGCCAGCACGTGGGACACTGAAGCTTTCTTT
CDR3: CASTWDTEAFF
D: .
J: TRBJ1-1
size: .
V: TRBV28

DNA: TGTGCCTGGAGTGTTGCGAGCAATCAGCCCCAGCATTTT
CDR3: CAWSVASNQPQHF
D: .
J: TRBJ1-5
size: .
V: TRBV30

DNA: TGTGCCAGCAGACGGGGTGGGGACAGGGAGGTTACTTTCTTT
CDR3: CASRRGGDREVTFF
D: TRBD1
J: TRBJ1-1
size: .
V: TRBV7-9

DNA: TGCGCCAGCAGCCAGACTAGCGGGGGGGCTAGTGAGCAGTTCTTC
CDR3: CASSQTSGGASEQFF
D: TRBD2
J: TRBJ2-1
size: .
V: TRBV4-3

DNA: TGTGCCACCTCTTATGGCAGCAACACTGAAGCTTTCTTT
CDR3: CATSYGSNTEAFF
D: .
J: TRBJ1-1
size: .
V: TRBV19

DNA: TGTGCCAGTAGTCCCGACCCACCTGGGAGAAACTATGGCTACACCTTC
CDR3: CASSPDPPGRNYGYTF
D: .
J: TRBJ1-2
size: .
V: TRBV19

DNA: TGTGCCAGCCATTCAGCACGCTATGGCTACACCTTC
CDR3: CASHSARYGYTF
D: .
J: TRBJ1-2
size: .
V: TRBV19

DNA: TGCGCCAGCAGCCTCGGGACACCTAATTCACCCCTCCACTTT
CDR3: CASSLGTPNSPLHF
D: .
J: TRBJ1-6
size: .
V: TRBV5-1

DNA: TGTGCCAGCAGTAAGCAGGGGAACTATGGCTACACCTTC
CDR3: CASSKQGNYGYTF
D: .
J: TRBJ1-2
size: .
V: TRBV6-5

DNA: TGTGCCAGCAGCCAAGAAGGGGGCACTAATGAAAAACTGTTTTTT
CDR3: CASSQEGGTNEKLFF
D: TRBD1
J: TRBJ1-4
size: .
V: TRBV4-2

DNA: TGTGCCAGCAGCTCGCAGGGGGACAATGATCCCCAAGAGACCCAGTACTTC
CDR3: CASSSQGDNDPQETQYF
D: TRBD1
J: TRBJ2-5
size: .
V: TRBV5-4

DNA: TGTGCCAGCGCGAGGGTGGGGGCAACCGGGGAGCTGTTTTTT
CDR3: CASARVGATGELFF
D: .
J: TRBJ2-2
size: .
V: TRBV6-5

DNA: TGTGCCATCAGTACCGGGACAGGGGGCTACACTGAAGCTTTCTTT
CDR3: CAISTGTGGYTEAFF
D: TRBD1
J: TRBJ1-1
size: once
V: TRBV10-3

DNA: TGTGCCAGCAGCTTAGGTAGGGACGGGAAGATGAACACTGAAGCTTTCTTT
CDR3: CASSLGRDGKMNTEAFF
D: .
J: TRBJ1-1
size: .
V: TRBV11-2

DNA: TGTGCCAGCAGTACCACCGGGGGCCAAAAAGAGCAGTACTTC
CDR3: CASSTTGGQKEQYF
D: .
J: TRBJ2-7
size: .
V: TRBV27

DNA: TGTGCCACCAGCCCGCGCAGGGGAGGTGAAGCTTTCTTT
CDR3: CATSPRRGGEAFF
D: .
J: TRBJ1-1
size: .
V: TRBV15

DNA: TGTGCCAGCAGCTTTTCAGGGGATAATTCACCCCTCCACTTT
CDR3: CASSFSGDNSPLHF
D: .
J: TRBJ1-6
size: .
V: TRBV7-9

DNA: TGTGCCAGCAGGGTGGACATGAACACTGAAGCTTTCTTT
CDR3: CASRVDMNTEAFF
D: .
J: TRBJ1-1
size: .
V: TRBV2